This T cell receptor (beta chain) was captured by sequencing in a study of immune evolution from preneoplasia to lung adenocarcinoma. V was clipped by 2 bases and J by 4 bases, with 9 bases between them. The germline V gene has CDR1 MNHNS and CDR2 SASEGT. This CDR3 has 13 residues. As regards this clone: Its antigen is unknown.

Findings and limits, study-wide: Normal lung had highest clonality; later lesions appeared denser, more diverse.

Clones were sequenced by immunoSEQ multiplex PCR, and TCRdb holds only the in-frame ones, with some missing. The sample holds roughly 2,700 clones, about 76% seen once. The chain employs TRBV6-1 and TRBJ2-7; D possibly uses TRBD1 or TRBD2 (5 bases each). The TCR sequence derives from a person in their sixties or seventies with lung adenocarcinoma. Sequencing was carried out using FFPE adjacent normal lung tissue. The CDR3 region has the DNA TGTGCCAGCAGTGAACCGGGGCCATACGAGCAGTACTTC. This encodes CASSEPGPYEQYF.